The TCR beta chain described here comes from a study of graft-versus-host responses after intestinal transplantation. Generated by immunoSEQ multiplex PCR, the TCRdb table keeps only in-frame clones and is missing some. The data show more than 50,000 clones, about 93% seen once. V was pared by 3 bases and J by 2 bases, with 8 bases between. Germline V CDR1 and CDR2: SQVTM, ANQGSEA. The CDR3 runs 13 residues. The clonotype originates from a human patient who received an intestinal transplant, so some T cells may come from the graft donor. This specimen consisted of PBMCs, obtained approximately four months after intestinal transplantation. This chain uses TRBV29-1 with TRBJ2-1; D is uncertain. This CDR3 reads CSVDRVPYNEQFF. The DNA for the CDR3 is TGCAGCGTTGATAGGGTCCCCTACAATGAGCAGTTCTTC.